This T cell receptor (beta chain) stems from a study of CD4 T cells in relation to SARS-CoV-2 and coronaviruses. About the study: After roughly ten days of antigen culture, PBMC TCR beta CDR3s were sequenced.

The germline CDR1 and CDR2 sequences are SGHRS and YFSETQ. This CDR3 spans 12 amino acids. Deletions cut 4 bases from V and 14 bases from J, with 18 bases between. Repertoires were generated with immunoSEQ multiplex PCR, while TCRdb's copy carries only in-frame clones and drops some. Of 20,000 to 25,000 clones in the sample, over 65% are singletons; the top ten hold 17%. Before the COVID-19 pandemic, during about 2010-2018, CD4+ T cells were taken from unexposed donors. After about 11 days of culture, CD4+ T cells were isolated. Cells permitting, SARS-CoV-2 S/N and four cold-coronavirus spikes were tested on unexposed-donor CD4+ T cells. This clone was picked up a small number of times. Antigen: not known.

This TCR was recovered from a human donor in good health. The V call is TRBV5-1, the J call TRBJ1-1, with a weak D call TRBD1 (5 bases). Sequencing used CD4+ T cells from PBMCs, cultured in vitro. The CDR3 coding sequence is TGCGCCAGCAGCCCCGACGAGGGGAATGGGTTCTTT. Encoded protein: CASSPDEGNGFF.